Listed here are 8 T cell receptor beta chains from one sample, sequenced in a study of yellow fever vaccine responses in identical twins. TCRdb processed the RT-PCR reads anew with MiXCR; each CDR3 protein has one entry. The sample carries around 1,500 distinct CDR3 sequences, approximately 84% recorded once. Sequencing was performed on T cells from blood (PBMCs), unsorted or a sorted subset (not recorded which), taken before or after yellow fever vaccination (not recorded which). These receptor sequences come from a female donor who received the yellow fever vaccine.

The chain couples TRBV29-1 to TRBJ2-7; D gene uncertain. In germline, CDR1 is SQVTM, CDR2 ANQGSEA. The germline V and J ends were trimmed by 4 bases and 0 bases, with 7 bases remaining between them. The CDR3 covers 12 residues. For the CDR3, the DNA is TGCAGCGTTGTCCCGGGCTCCTACGAGCAGTACTTC. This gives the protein CSVVPGSYEQYF.

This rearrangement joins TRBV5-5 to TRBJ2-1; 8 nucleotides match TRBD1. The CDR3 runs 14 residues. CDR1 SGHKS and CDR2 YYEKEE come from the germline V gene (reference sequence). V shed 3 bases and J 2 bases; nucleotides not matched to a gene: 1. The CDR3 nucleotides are TGTGCCAGCAGCTCGGACAGGGCCTACAATGAGCAGTTCTTC. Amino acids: CASSSDRAYNEQFF.

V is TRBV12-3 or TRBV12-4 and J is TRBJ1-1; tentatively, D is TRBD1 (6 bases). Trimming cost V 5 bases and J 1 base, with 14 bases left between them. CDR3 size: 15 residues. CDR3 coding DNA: TGTGCCAGCAGTCTCTTTCCAGGGGAGAACACTGAAGCTTTCTTT. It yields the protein CASSLFPGENTEAFF.

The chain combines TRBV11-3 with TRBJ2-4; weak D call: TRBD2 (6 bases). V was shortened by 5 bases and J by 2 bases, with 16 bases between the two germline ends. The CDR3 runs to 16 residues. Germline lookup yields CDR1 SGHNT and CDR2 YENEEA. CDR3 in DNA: TGTGCCAGCAGCCCCGGCCCCGGCGGGACCAAAAACATTCAGTACTTC. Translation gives CASSPGPGGTKNIQYF.

The CDR3, as DNA: TGTGCCAGCAGCTTCGGTCGGGGGTTTGTTGAGCAGTTCTTC. Amino acids: CASSFGRGFVEQFF. The chain carries TRBV5-4 and TRBJ2-1; tentative D call: TRBD2 (6 bases). Germline lookup yields CDR1 SGHNT and CDR2 YYREEE (reference sequence). The CDR3 extends over 14 amino acids. V lost 2 bases to trimming and J lost 9 bases, with 15 bases between them.

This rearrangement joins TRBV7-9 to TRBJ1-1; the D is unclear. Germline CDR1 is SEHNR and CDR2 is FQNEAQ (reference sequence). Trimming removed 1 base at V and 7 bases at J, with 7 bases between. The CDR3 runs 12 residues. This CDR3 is CASSLVSVEAFF. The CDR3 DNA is TGTGCCAGCAGCTTAGTGTCTGTTGAAGCTTTCTTT.

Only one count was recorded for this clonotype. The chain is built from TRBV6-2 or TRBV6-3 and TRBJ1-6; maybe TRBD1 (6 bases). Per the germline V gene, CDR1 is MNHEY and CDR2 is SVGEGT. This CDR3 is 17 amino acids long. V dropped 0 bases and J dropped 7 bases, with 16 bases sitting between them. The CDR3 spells CASSYSSPGHRNSPLHF. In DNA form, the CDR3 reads TGTGCCAGCAGTTACTCGAGCCCGGGACATAGGAATTCACCCCTCCACTTT.

The DNA for the CDR3 is TGTGCCAGCAGTGACTCTAGTGTAGATACGCAGTATTTT. Its translation: CASSDSSVDTQYF. This rearrangement joins TRBV6-4 to TRBJ2-3; D remains unclear. The germline V gene encodes CDR1 MRHNA and CDR2 SNTAGT. The germline V and J ends were trimmed by 0 bases and 5 bases, with 6 bases remaining between them. This CDR3 has 13 amino acids.